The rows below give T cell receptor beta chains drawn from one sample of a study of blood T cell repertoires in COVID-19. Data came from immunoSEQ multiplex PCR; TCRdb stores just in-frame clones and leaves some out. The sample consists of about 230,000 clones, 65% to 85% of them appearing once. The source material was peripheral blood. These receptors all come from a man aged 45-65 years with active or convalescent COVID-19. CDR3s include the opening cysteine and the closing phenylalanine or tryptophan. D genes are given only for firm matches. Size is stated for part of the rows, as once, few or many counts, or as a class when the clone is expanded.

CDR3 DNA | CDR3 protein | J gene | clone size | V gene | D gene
TGTGCCAGCAGTGCAGCCCTGGGGCGCGTGAACACTGAAGCTTTCTTT | CASSAALGRVNTEAFF | TRBJ1-1 | NA | TRBV28 | NA
TGTGCCAGCAGCATGGACAGCCGAAGCTCCTACGAGCAGTACTTC | CASSMDSRSSYEQYF | TRBJ2-7 | NA | TRBV5-4 | NA
TGTGCCAGCAGCGTAGAACAGGGGGGAGAAAAACTGTTTTTT | CASSVEQGGEKLFF | TRBJ1-4 | NA | TRBV9 | TRBD1
TGTGCCAGCAGCTTAAACCTAGCGGGGCGGAATGAGCAGTTCTTC | CASSLNLAGRNEQFF | TRBJ2-1 | NA | TRBV7-6 | TRBD2
TGTGCCTGGAGTGTTAGCGGGGGGGCGGAAGAGACCCAGTACTTC | CAWSVSGGAEETQYF | TRBJ2-5 | NA | TRBV30 | TRBD2
TGTGCCAGTAGCCCGCAGGGGGAACGAACTGAAGCTTTCTTT | CASSPQGERTEAFF | TRBJ1-1 | NA | TRBV19 | TRBD1
TGTGCCAGCAGCCCGGGGGGGGTTTCAGATACGCAGTATTTT | CASSPGGVSDTQYF | TRBJ2-3 | NA | TRBV7-2 | TRBD2
TGTGCCAGCAGCTTCCAGACAGGGGGCTACAATGAGCAGTTCTTC | CASSFQTGGYNEQFF | TRBJ2-1 | NA | TRBV7-2 | TRBD1
TGTGCCAGCAGTTCCCTCAGGAATCAGCCCCAGCATTTT | CASSSLRNQPQHF | TRBJ1-5 | few | TRBV28 | NA
TGTGCCAGCAGCCCTTTGGGGGAGGACATCCACCGGGAGACCCAGTACTTC | CASSPLGEDIHRETQYF | TRBJ2-5 | NA | TRBV5-6 | NA
TGCAGCGTTGATTCCGTATATGGCTACACCTTC | CSVDSVYGYTF | TRBJ1-2 | NA | TRBV29-1 | NA
TGTGCCAGCAGTCCGTTTGACAGGGGAGGTGAAAAACTGTTTTTT | CASSPFDRGGEKLFF | TRBJ1-4 | NA | TRBV28 | TRBD1
TGTGCCAGCAGTAATAGCGGGGGGTACAATGAGCAGTTCTTC | CASSNSGGYNEQFF | TRBJ2-1 | NA | TRBV27 | TRBD2
TGTGCCAGCAGCGCCAACAGGGGGGGTCAGCCCCAGCATTTT | CASSANRGGQPQHF | TRBJ1-5 | NA | TRBV9 | TRBD1
TGTGCCAGTAGTCAGGGTAACAAAAACATTCAGTACTTC | CASSQGNKNIQYF | TRBJ2-4 | NA | TRBV19 | NA
TGCAGCGTTGAAGATAGGGACAGGGCTTTCGGAAAACTGTTTTTT | CSVEDRDRAFGKLFF | TRBJ1-4 | NA | TRBV29-1 | TRBD1
TGTGCCAGTGTTCCCGGGGGGAACACTGAAGCTTTCTTT | CASVPGGNTEAFF | TRBJ1-1 | NA | TRBV6-5 | NA
TGTGCCAGCAGCTTGGGTTCTAGGGGGGAAAAACTGTTTTTT | CASSLGSRGEKLFF | TRBJ1-4 | NA | TRBV7-2 | NA
TGTGCCAGCTCACCAGACTGGTCAGATACGCAGTATTTT | CASSPDWSDTQYF | TRBJ2-3 | few | TRBV18 | NA
TGTGCCAGCAGCTTAGTCGGGGGTGCCAATGAGCAGTTCTTC | CASSLVGGANEQFF | TRBJ2-1 | NA | TRBV7-9 | NA
TGTGCCAGCAGGCTACGACTAGCCCCCCACAATGAGCAGTTCTTC | CASRLRLAPHNEQFF | TRBJ2-1 | once | TRBV2 | TRBD2
TGTGCCAGCAGCGTAGCTAAGGACATTAGCTCCTATAATTCACCCCTCCACTTT | CASSVAKDISSYNSPLHF | TRBJ1-6 | NA | TRBV9 | NA
TGTGCCTGGGGACAGGGAACGGCTAATGAAAAACTGTTTTTT | CAWGQGTANEKLFF | TRBJ1-4 | NA | TRBV30 | TRBD1
TGTGCCAGCAGTTTAAACGGTTACAATGAGCAGTTCTTC | CASSLNGYNEQFF | TRBJ2-1 | NA | TRBV12-3/TRBV12-4 | NA
TGCGCCAGCAGCCCTCAGGGGAGAAACTCCTACAATGAGCAGTTCTTC | CASSPQGRNSYNEQFF | TRBJ2-1 | NA | TRBV5-1 | NA
TGTGCCAGCAGTATTATTCCGGAGAATTCACCCCTCCACTTT | CASSIIPENSPLHF | TRBJ1-6 | NA | TRBV7-2 | NA
TGTGCCAGCAGCTTAGGGACAGGCCCCCATCAGCCCCAGCATTTT | CASSLGTGPHQPQHF | TRBJ1-5 | NA | TRBV7-3 | TRBD1
TGTGCCAGCAGCTTATCTACAGGGAGATTAGGCGGCTACACCTTC | CASSLSTGRLGGYTF | TRBJ1-2 | NA | TRBV7-9 | NA
TGTGCCAGCAGCTTAGCAGGGGGTAGGGAGACCCAGTACTTC | CASSLAGGRETQYF | TRBJ2-5 | NA | TRBV7-9 | NA
TGTGCCAGTACCATGGGGACACATAACTACGGCTACACCTTC | CASTMGTHNYGYTF | TRBJ1-2 | NA | TRBV19 | NA
TGTGCCAGCAGCTACCCGGGAATGTACGAGCAGTACTTC | CASSYPGMYEQYF | TRBJ2-7 | NA | TRBV5-4 | NA
TGCGCCAGCAGCTTGCCCGGGAGGGCGAACACTGAAGCTTTCTTT | CASSLPGRANTEAFF | TRBJ1-1 | NA | TRBV5-1 | NA
TGCGCCAGCAAGCCCTTAGCGGGACTCCACAATGAGCAGTTCTTC | CASKPLAGLHNEQFF | TRBJ2-1 | few | TRBV5-1 | TRBD2
TGTGCCAGCAGCCAACAGGAAACAGGGGTAAATTCACCCCTCCACTTT | CASSQQETGVNSPLHF | TRBJ1-6 | NA | TRBV4-2 | TRBD1
TGTGCCAGTAGTATAGCGGCTAGCGGGGGGTACAATGAGCAGTTCTTC | CASSIAASGGYNEQFF | TRBJ2-1 | NA | TRBV19 | TRBD2
TGTGCCAGCAGCCAGAACACGGGCTCTGGAAACACCATATATTTT | CASSQNTGSGNTIYF | TRBJ1-3 | NA | TRBV3-1/TRBV3-2 | NA
TGTGCCAGCAGTTTAGGGGCAACCCGGACCCAGTACTTC | CASSLGATRTQYF | TRBJ2-5 | NA | TRBV12-3/TRBV12-4 | NA
TGTGCCAGCAGTAAAAGGGGAGGTGGGGGAGGCACAGATACGCAGTATTTT | CASSKRGGGGGTDTQYF | TRBJ2-3 | NA | TRBV2 | NA
TGTGCCACCGGACAGGGGACGGGCTCCTATAATTCACCCCTCCACTTT | CATGQGTGSYNSPLHF | TRBJ1-6 | few | TRBV11-2 | TRBD1
TGTGCCAGCAGTTTCGCCCGGACAGTAAGGAACTATGGCTACACCTTC | CASSFARTVRNYGYTF | TRBJ1-2 | few | TRBV28 | NA
TGTGCCAGCAGCCCGGGACTCACCAGCTCCTACGAGCAGTACTTC | CASSPGLTSSYEQYF | TRBJ2-7 | NA | TRBV5-5 | NA
TGTGCCTGGAGTGTAGGGCTAGCGGGGGGCAAACAAGAGACCCAGTACTTC | CAWSVGLAGGKQETQYF | TRBJ2-5 | NA | TRBV30 | TRBD2